The 23 T cell receptor beta chains listed next were all sequenced from one sample in a study of PD-1 blockade in classical Hodgkin lymphoma. Assay used: immunoSEQ multiplex PCR; TCRdb lists only in-frame clones, some missing. Of some 150,000 clones listed, less than 80% are singletons. Every one of the patients relapsed after autologous stem cell transplantation (brentuximab vedotin exposure was variable). The source material was peripheral blood mononuclear cells (PBMCs), sampled before the second cycle of nivolumab. These TCRs come from a human donor with classical Hodgkin lymphoma.

The chain is built from TRBV19 and TRBJ1-1; 7 positions agree with TRBD1. This CDR3 region has 14 residues. CDR1 and CDR2 (germline): LNHDA, SQIVND (reference sequence). V dropped 3 bases and J dropped 2; count of bases not matched to a gene: 3. CDR3 region: CASSIGQANTEAFF. The CDR3 DNA sequence: TGTGCCAGTAGTATTGGACAGGCTAACACTGAAGCTTTCTTT.

The rearrangement uses TRBV6-6 and TRBJ1-2; D is uncertain. In germline, CDR1 is MNHNY, CDR2 SVGAGI (reference sequence). The V end was cut by 0 bases, the J end by 2 bases, with 10 bases between. This CDR3 comprises 15 residues. Here the CDR3 reads CASSYSGWPNYGYTF. CDR3 bases: TGTGCCAGCAGTTACTCAGGGTGGCCCAACTATGGCTACACCTTC.

The rearrangement uses TRBV18 and TRBJ2-7, with D perhaps TRBD1 or TRBD2 (5 bases each). V was clipped by 4 bases and J by 3 bases, with 16 bases between them. The CDR3 consists of 15 residues. CDR1 KGHSH and CDR2 LQKENI come from the germline V gene. CDR3: CASSLSGTVNYEQYF. CDR3 in DNA: TGTGCCAGCTCACTATCCGGGACGGTAAACTACGAGCAGTACTTC.

The V call is TRBV7-2, the J call TRBJ2-7; 9 bases are a match to TRBD2. The germline V gene has CDR1 SGHTA and CDR2 FQGNSA. The J segment lost 7 bases and the V segment lost 2 bases, leaving 18 bases of the junction unmatched. The CDR3 runs to 18 residues. The CDR3 coding sequence is TGTGCCAGCAGCTTACTCCCGGTGGCGGGAGGGCCGGTCCGTGAGCAGTACTTC. This gives the protein CASSLLPVAGGPVREQYF.

This chain uses TRBV4-2 with TRBJ1-5; TRBD1 might be the D (5 bases). The germline gives CDR1 LGHNA, CDR2 YNFKEQ. V lost 1 base, J lost 3 bases, and 10 bases lay in between. The CDR3 contains 15 residues. The CDR3 region has the DNA TGTGCCAGCAGCCAAGGGGGCCGGGACAATCAGCCCCAGCATTTT. Encoded protein: CASSQGGRDNQPQHF.

This sequence joins TRBV28 and TRBJ1-2; weak D call: TRBD1 (5 bases). CDR1 and CDR2 (germline): MDHEN, SYDVKM. The CDR3 has 12 amino acids. Deletions cut 5 bases from V and 2 bases from J, with 6 bases between. The CDR3 loop reads CASSGGNYGYTF. CDR3 nucleotides: TGTGCCAGCAGTGGGGGAAACTATGGCTACACCTTC.

The chain is built from TRBV7-9 and TRBJ1-3; D might be TRBD1 (5 bases). The V gene lost 5 bases and the J gene lost 3 bases, with 14 bases spanning the gap. The CDR3 contains 15 residues. Germline CDR1 is SEHNR and CDR2 is FQNEAQ (reference sequence). The CDR3 reads CASSVAGVGGNTIYF. Here the CDR3 DNA reads TGTGCCAGCAGCGTCGCGGGGGTTGGTGGAAACACCATATATTTT.

The rearrangement joins TRBV7-2 to TRBJ1-1; 9 positions agree with TRBD1. Trimming took 2 bases from V and 3 from J; bases not matched to a gene: 4. Germline V CDR1 and CDR2: SGHTA, FQGNSA. CDR3 length equals 15 residues. DNA for the CDR3: TGTGCCAGCAGCTTAACAGGGGGCCGGGACACTGAAGCTTTCTTT. Its translation is CASSLTGGRDTEAFF.

CDR3 sequence (DNA): TGTGCCAGCAGAGACAGGCCCTACGAGCAGTACTTC. This gives the protein CASRDRPYEQYF. The chain combines TRBV6-6 with TRBJ2-7; D is possibly TRBD1 (6 bases). Germline CDR1 and CDR2: MNHNY and SVGAGI (reference sequence). The germline V and J ends were trimmed by 6 bases and 2 bases, with 8 bases remaining between them. The CDR3 sequence is 12 residues long.

Remarks on this clone: This CDR3 is also generated by other DNA sequences in the sample. The chain carries TRBV6-6 and TRBJ1-5; 9 nucleotides match TRBD1. The CDR3 runs 14 residues. The ends lost 7 bases at V and 6 bases at J; junction bases unmatched: 7. The germline V gene encodes CDR1 MNHNY and CDR2 SVGAGI (reference sequence). The CDR3 DNA follows: TGTGCCAGCACTCTAGGACAGGGGTTTCAGCCCCAGCATTTT. Amino acids: CASTLGQGFQPQHF.

This clone came up once. The chain carries TRBV11-2 and TRBJ1-4; D gene ambiguous. Germline CDR1 and CDR2: SGHAT and FQNNGV. The V gene lost 2 bases and the J gene lost 0 bases, with 7 bases spanning the gap. The CDR3 is made up of 15 amino acids. The CDR3 DNA is TGTGCCAGCAGCTTACAAGGAACAACTAATGAAAAACTGTTTTTT. It translates to CASSLQGTTNEKLFF.

This clone occurred a few times. V and J are TRBV7-2 and TRBJ2-3, with 7 bases fitting TRBD2. Trimming at V came to 0 bases and at J to 1 base, leaving 4 bases not matched to a gene. The CDR3 loop spans 16 amino acids. The germline V gene encodes CDR1 SGHTA and CDR2 FQGNSA. CDR3 sequence reads: CASSLARAGGTDTQYF. CDR3 nucleotide sequence: TGTGCCAGCAGCTTAGCGCGTGCGGGAGGCACAGATACGCAGTATTTT.

The chain joins TRBV5-1 to TRBJ2-3; 7 positions match TRBD2. Germline values: CDR1 SGHRS, CDR2 YFSETQ. CDR3 size: 14 residues. Trimming at V came to 0 bases and at J to 4 bases, leaving 2 bases not matched to a gene. The CDR3 sequence: CASSLAGRPDTQYF. The CDR3 nucleotides read TGCGCCAGCAGCTTGGCCGGGAGGCCAGATACGCAGTATTTT.

The J gene is TRBJ1-3, the V gene TRBV9, with 8 bases matching TRBD1. Losses at the gene ends were 1 base for V and 3 bases for J; bases not matched to a gene: 3. This CDR3 spans 15 amino acids. The germline V gene has CDR1 SGDLS and CDR2 YYNGEE. The CDR3 DNA sequence: TGTGCCAGCAGCGTACAGGGGGCAGGTGGAAACACCATATATTTT. Protein sequence: CASSVQGAGGNTIYF.

V usage is TRBV5-1 and J usage is TRBJ1-4; a possible D gene is TRBD1 (6 bases). The length of the CDR3 is 16 residues. Trimming stripped 1 base from V and 4 bases from J, with 14 bases between. CDR1 is SGHRS, CDR2 YFSETQ, per germline. DNA of the CDR3: TGCGCCAGCAGCTTGCTAACAGGGTCCTATAATGAAAAACTGTTTTTT. It yields the protein CASSLLTGSYNEKLFF.

V is TRBV10-3 and J is TRBJ1-1; D remains unclear. V was trimmed by 6 bases and J by 1 base, leaving 9 bases between them. From germline, CDR1 is ENHRY and CDR2 SYGVKD. The CDR3 totals 13 residues. The CDR3 DNA follows: TGTGCCATCAGGATGGACGGGAACACTGAAGCTTTCTTT. As protein: CAIRMDGNTEAFF.

CDR3 DNA sequence: TGTGCCAGCAGCTCAAGGACAGGGCTAGCCAAAAACATTCAGTACTTC. It translates to CASSSRTGLAKNIQYF. The rearrangement uses TRBV7-2 and TRBJ2-4; 8 nucleotides line up with TRBD1. V lost 4 bases, J lost 0 bases, and 5 bases stayed unmatched. The germline V gene encodes CDR1 SGHTA and CDR2 FQGNSA. The CDR3 extends over 16 amino acids.

This sequence joins TRBV7-2 and TRBJ1-1; D might be TRBD1 (5 bases). The V and J ends lost 3 bases and 5 bases respectively, with 13 bases between them. Per germline, CDR1 SGHTA and CDR2 FQGNSA. This CDR3 comprises 14 residues. CDR3 nucleotide sequence: TGTGCCAGCAGCTTGATGGCGGGGGGGACTGAAGCTTTCTTT. Translation gives CASSLMAGGTEAFF.

In this sample, this clone turned up many times. The chain joins TRBV2 to TRBJ1-1; possibly TRBD1 for D (6 bases). CDR1 and CDR2 from the germline V gene are SNHLY and FYNNEI. This CDR3 has 15 residues. Trimming pared 1 base from V and 1 base from J, leaving 10 bases between. The CDR3 is CASSEGWGANTEAFF. For the CDR3, the DNA is TGTGCCAGCAGTGAAGGATGGGGGGCGAACACTGAAGCTTTCTTT. Combining the CDR3 with reference TRBV2 and TRBJ1-1 gives the whole variable domain EPEVTQTPSHQVTQMGQEVILRCVPISNHLYFYWYRQILGQKVEFLVSFYNNEISEKSEIFDDQFSVERPDGSNFTLKIRSTKLEDSAMYFCASSEGWGANTEAFFGQGTRLTVV.

J is TRBJ2-1 and V is TRBV2; 7 bases align to TRBD1. CDR1 is SNHLY, CDR2 FYNNEI, per germline. The CDR3 is 15 amino acids. V trimming: 5 bases; J trimming: 8 bases; junction bases outside the gene matches: 12. DNA of the CDR3: TGTGCCAGCAGTCAACGGGCCGTAGGGGGCGATGAGCAGTTCTTC. Protein product: CASSQRAVGGDEQFF. The entire variable domain, with the rest obtained from reference TRBV2 and TRBJ2-1, is as follows: EPEVTQTPSHQVTQMGQEVILRCVPISNHLYFYWYRQILGQKVEFLVSFYNNEISEKSEIFDDQFSVERPDGSNFTLKIRSTKLEDSAMYFCASSQRAVGGDEQFFGPGTRLTVL.

The rearrangement links TRBV27 to TRBJ2-1; 7 bases map to TRBD2. Germline V gives CDR1 MNHEY, CDR2 SMNVEV (reference sequence). The CDR3 has 13 amino acids. Trimming removed 5 bases from V and 10 bases from J; junction bases left unmatched: 8. The CDR3 DNA reads TGTGCCAGCAGTCCCCCTGCGGGGGAGGAGCAGTTCTTC. Translation: CASSPPAGEEQFF.

This clone was counted a few times. This sequence joins TRBV7-2 and TRBJ1-5, with D possibly being TRBD1 (5 bases). V dropped 3 bases and J dropped 5 bases, with 20 bases sitting between them. The CDR3 sequence is 17 residues long. From germline, CDR1 is SGHTA and CDR2 FQGNSA. Here the CDR3 reads CASSFREVGTFDQPQHF. The CDR3 nucleotides are TGTGCCAGCAGCTTCAGGGAGGTAGGCACTTTTGATCAGCCCCAGCATTTT.

This chain joins TRBV9 and TRBJ1-4; D call uncertain. The V end was cut by 4 bases, the J end by 7 bases, with 17 bases between. This CDR3 has 15 amino acids. Germline-derived CDR1 and CDR2 are SGDLS and YYNGEE. The chain's CDR3 is CASSPTWGIGEKLFF. CDR3 in DNA: TGTGCCAGCAGCCCCACATGGGGTATCGGTGAAAAACTGTTTTTT.